At least ten counts were recorded for the clone carrying this TCR beta chain. Its antigen is still unknown. This entry comes from a study of metastatic and nonmetastatic thyroid tumors. Study summary: The study looked at repertoires side by side in blood and in tumor or nodule tissue from malignant and benign thyroid patients. Study-wide findings and caveats: Malignant thyroid tumors reportedly had TCR beta diversity that was significantly higher than in benign nodules, in blood and tumor.

No treatment had been given to any patient before thyroid surgery. TCRdb re-called the PCR reads through MiXCR. The data show more than 8,500 clones, about a tenth seen once. Trimming took 4 bases from V and 5 from J; bases not matched to a gene: 10. The CDR3 runs 15 residues. From germline, CDR1 is SGHDN and CDR2 FVKESK. The V and J genes are TRBV14 and TRBJ1-1; 7 positions agree with TRBD1. The material sequenced was tumor tissue. This sequence originates from a female donor with papillary thyroid cancer or a benign thyroid nodule (not recorded which). Some clones in this sample may be carry-over from other donors' samples. CDR3: CASSPATGRWTEAFF. The CDR3 DNA follows: TGTGCCAGCAGCCCTGCGACAGGGCGGTGGACTGAAGCTTTCTTT.